Below are 9 T cell receptor beta chains sequenced from a single sample in a study of OX40 agonist ivuxolimab in advanced cancers. Libraries were made using the immunoSEQ multiplex PCR assay. TCRdb limited this immuneACCESS table to in-frame rearrangements with V and J called. A share of clones is missing; checked studies link under half to unresolved V genes, and the rest is unexplained. In this sample the table shows around 29,000 clones, over 75% of which occur a single time. The ten largest account for almost 50% of the sample. Source: CD4+ or CD8+ T cells sorted from blood, taken in a trial of the OX40 agonist ivuxolimab. The origin of the receptors is an adult with an advanced solid tumor such as melanoma, head and neck, liver or kidney cancer.

The CDR3 region is CASSSGEGETGELFF. The CDR3, as DNA: TGCGCCAGCAGCAGCGGGGAGGGGGAGACCGGGGAGCTGTTTTTT. This chain uses TRBV4-3 with TRBJ2-2; a possible D gene is TRBD2 (7 bases). CDR1 is LGHNA and CDR2 is YSLEER in the germline V gene. CDR3 length: 15 amino acids. With 5 bases removed from V and 5 bases from J, the gap between germline ends came to 15 bases.

This chain connects TRBV6-1 to TRBJ2-3, with TRBD2 identical over 8 bases. Germline values: CDR1 MNHNS, CDR2 SASEGT. V gave up 2 bases and J gave up 1 base; unmatched junction bases: 11. This CDR3 comprises 18 residues. CDR3 nucleotide sequence: TGTGCCAGCAGTGAAAACGCGGGGGGCCCACTAGGCACAGATACGCAGTATTTT. Its protein product is CASSENAGGPLGTDTQYF.

In this sample, this clone turned up a few times. The CDR3 bases are TGTGCCAGCAGTTACGGCGCGGGGGCTTTCTTT. Translation gives CASSYGAGAFF. The gene calls are TRBV6-5 and TRBJ1-1; unclear D gene. CDR1 is MNHEY, CDR2 SVGAGI, per germline. V was trimmed by 2 bases and J by 11 bases, leaving 9 bases between them. The CDR3 loop spans 11 amino acids.

The chain combines TRBV19 with TRBJ2-6, with 10 bases that match TRBD1. The ends lost 7 bases at V and 0 bases at J; junction bases unmatched: 9. The CDR3 covers 18 residues. Germline loops: CDR1 LNHDA, CDR2 SQIVND (reference sequence). CDR3 amino acids: CASTPGDRGVSGANVLTF. CDR3 nucleotides: TGTGCCAGTACCCCGGGGGACAGGGGCGTCTCTGGGGCCAACGTCCTGACTTTC.

This rearrangement joins TRBV4-1 to TRBJ2-7, with TRBD1 matching 10 bases. The CDR3 has 14 residues. In germline, CDR1 is MGHRA, CDR2 YSYEKL. V lost 4 bases and J lost 2; bases outside the gene matches: 2. As DNA, the CDR3 is TGCGCCAGCAGCCCGGGACAGGGGACCTACGAGCAGTACTTC. Encoded protein: CASSPGQGTYEQYF.

The gene calls are TRBV14 and TRBJ2-3; possible D gene TRBD1, 5 bases. The CDR3 spans 14 residues. Germline lookup yields CDR1 SGHDN and CDR2 FVKESK. Trimming removed 1 base from V and 6 bases from J, with 11 bases in between. The CDR3 loop is CASSQVQYRDTQYF. For the CDR3, the DNA is TGTGCCAGCAGCCAAGTCCAATACAGGGATACGCAGTATTTT.

This clone was counted a single time. J is TRBJ1-2 and V is TRBV6-1, with D possibly matching TRBD1 (6 bases). Trimming pared 6 bases from V and 4 bases from J, leaving 12 bases between. Germline V CDR1 and CDR2: MNHNS, SASEGT. The CDR3 length is 13 residues. CDR3 nucleotide sequence: TGTGCCAGCAGCCCGACAGGACCCTATGGCTACACCTTC. Protein product: CASSPTGPYGYTF.

The sample holds a few counts of this clone. This chain connects TRBV5-1 to TRBJ2-5; 7 bases agree with TRBD2. Germline V gene lookup returns CDR1 SGHRS and CDR2 YFSETQ. J lost 2 bases, V lost 4 bases, and 8 bases had no gene match. This CDR3 region has 15 residues. The CDR3 protein is CASSPAGVVQETQYF. The CDR3 nucleotides read TGCGCCAGCAGCCCCGCGGGGGTAGTACAAGAGACCCAGTACTTC.

The CDR3 coding sequence is TGTGCCAGCAGCTTAGAAGGCCCTGACAGATATCAAGCTTTCTTT. It yields the protein CASSLEGPDRYQAFF. The rearrangement joins TRBV13 to TRBJ1-1, with D possibly matching TRBD1 (5 bases). This CDR3 is 15 amino acids long. Trimming removed 1 base at V and 9 bases at J, with 18 bases between. The germline CDR1 and CDR2 sequences are PRHDT and FYEKMQ (reference sequence).